Described below is a single T cell receptor (beta chain) sequence and its context. Its matching antigen is unknown. The record originates from a study of OX40 agonist ivuxolimab in advanced cancers. Study outcomes and limitations: Expanded peripheral T-cell antigen specificity went undetermined.

Assay: immunoSEQ multiplex PCR; the TCRdb copy retains only in-frame clones and omits some. Seen here are roughly 63,000 clones, 85% to 90% observed once, and the top ten hold under 14%. CDR3 length: 17 amino acids. Germline CDR1 LNHNV, CDR2 YYDKDF (reference sequence). Trimming removed 0 bases from V and 4 bases from J, with 18 bases in between. The chain joins TRBV15 to TRBJ2-5; the D gene could be TRBD1 or TRBD2 (5 bases each). The origin of this receptor is an adult with an advanced solid tumor such as melanoma, head and neck, liver or kidney cancer. The sample consisted of CD4+ or CD8+ T cells sorted from blood, taken in a trial of the OX40 agonist ivuxolimab. The CDR3 loop reads CATSRESGRPNGETQYF. CDR3 in DNA: TGTGCCACCAGCAGAGAATCGGGACGACCGAATGGAGAGACCCAGTACTTC.